The T cell receptor (beta chain) under discussion was sequenced for a study of response to subunit inactivated influenza vaccine. This clonotype was seen a handful of times. Its matching antigen is unknown. Study-wide findings and caveats: Authors suggested each seasonal influenza vaccination recruits few new T cells.

The CDR3 is 14 residues long. V gave up 6 bases and J gave up 9 bases, with 18 bases separating them. Germline-derived CDR1 and CDR2 are MNHNS and SASEGT. TCRdb fed the RT-PCR reads into MiXCR, producing one record per CDR3 protein. The sample holds approximately 520,000 distinct CDR3 sequences, 15% to 20% seen once. Sample: CD4+ T cells sorted from PBMCs, taken roughly 24 months after vaccination. This sequence was found in a man between 50 and 75 years old who received an inactivated influenza vaccine. The V call is TRBV6-1, the J call TRBJ2-1, with D tentatively TRBD1 (6 bases). CDR3 region: CASSTGQRFGEQFF. The CDR3 DNA follows: TGTGCCAGCAGCACCGGACAGCGATTCGGTGAGCAGTTCTTC.